The 9 T cell receptor beta chains below were found in one sample sequenced in a study of OX40 agonist ivuxolimab in advanced cancers. Only in-frame clones appear in the TCRdb table, and some are missing; sequencing was by immunoSEQ multiplex PCR. The sample carries 50,000 to 70,000 clones, 70% to 90% recorded once. The specimen comprised CD4+ or CD8+ T cells sorted from blood, sampled in a trial of the OX40 agonist ivuxolimab. These receptor sequences come from an adult with an advanced solid tumor such as melanoma, head and neck, liver or kidney cancer.

The chain carries TRBV6-5 and TRBJ2-1, with D maybe TRBD2 (7 bases). Germline V gene lookup returns CDR1 MNHEY and CDR2 SVGAGI. This CDR3 has 14 residues. Deletions cut 6 bases from V and 5 bases from J, with 14 bases between. The CDR3 DNA reads TGTGCCAGCAGGGAAGGGGAGGGGGACAATGAGCAGTTCTTC. Residues: CASREGEGDNEQFF.

This clone was observed a single time. This sequence joins TRBV5-1 and TRBJ2-3; 9 bases are shared with TRBD1. V lost 4 bases to trimming and J lost 3 bases; unmatched junction nucleotides: 12. CDR1 is SGHRS, CDR2 YFSETQ, per germline. This CDR3 has 17 residues. CDR3 sequence reads: CASSGTYGTGFTDTQYF. CDR3 in DNA: TGCGCCAGCAGCGGAACCTACGGGACAGGGTTTACAGATACGCAGTATTTT. The full variable domain, rest sourced from reference TRBV5-1 and TRBJ2-3, is KAGVTQTPRYLIKTRGQQVTLSCSPISGHRSVSWYQQTPGQGLQFLFEYFSETQRNKGNFPGRFSGRQFSNSRSEMNVSTLELGDSALYLCASSGTYGTGFTDTQYFGPGTRLTVL.

The genes are TRBV18 and TRBJ2-7; no definite D call. CDR1 is KGHSH, CDR2 LQKENI, per germline. CDR3 length: 13 residues. The ends were cut back, 0 bases at V and 2 bases at J, with 5 bases in the middle. CDR3 nucleotide sequence: TGTGCCAGCTCACCACCCGTAACCTACGAGCAGTACTTC. This codes for CASSPPVTYEQYF.

The chain recombines TRBV2 with TRBJ1-2, with no clear D. The V gene lost 8 bases and the J gene lost 4 bases, with 5 bases spanning the gap. The germline V gene encodes CDR1 SNHLY and CDR2 FYNNEI. This CDR3 comprises 10 residues. The CDR3 loop is CASSSYGYTF. CDR3 DNA sequence: TGTGCCAGCTCTAGCTATGGCTACACCTTC.

In this sample, this clone turned up a few times. The V gene is TRBV9, the J gene TRBJ1-1; maybe TRBD1 (6 bases). The CDR3 has 16 amino acids. V was clipped by 0 bases and J by 0 bases, with 12 bases between them. Per germline, CDR1 SGDLS and CDR2 YYNGEE. DNA for the CDR3: TGTGCCAGCAGCGTAGAGGGGGTTGGGATGAACACTGAAGCTTTCTTT. Protein sequence: CASSVEGVGMNTEAFF.

This clone appeared a single time. The chain uses TRBV5-1 and TRBJ2-2, with TRBD1 matching 7 bases. The V segment lost 0 bases and the J segment 1 base; nucleotides outside the gene matches: 0. Germline V lookup: CDR1 SGHRS, CDR2 YFSETQ. This CDR3 is 15 amino acids long. The CDR3 nucleotides read TGCGCCAGCAGCTTGGGGACAGGGAACACCGGGGAGCTGTTTTTT. Protein sequence: CASSLGTGNTGELFF.

This chain joins TRBV11-2 and TRBJ1-2, with a tentative D call TRBD1 (6 bases). This CDR3 is built from 11 residues. Germline-derived CDR1 and CDR2 are SGHAT and FQNNGV. V lost 0 bases and J 14 bases, leaving 10 bases between the germline ends. The CDR3 loop reads CASSLDRQVTF. CDR3 nucleotide sequence: TGTGCCAGCAGCTTAGATCGACAGGTTACCTTC.

The rearrangement uses TRBV5-8 and TRBJ1-4, with D unresolved. The length of the CDR3 is 13 residues. The V and J ends lost 0 bases and 8 bases respectively, with 8 bases between them. The germline CDR1 and CDR2 sequences are SGHTS and YDEGEE. The CDR3 spells CASSLVGGEKLFF. The CDR3, as DNA: TGTGCCAGCAGCTTGGTGGGAGGGGAAAAACTGTTTTTT.

The gene calls are TRBV15 and TRBJ2-7; D unclear. The CDR3 totals 11 residues. The V gene lost 3 bases and the J gene lost 1 base, with 1 base spanning the gap. The germline V gene has CDR1 LNHNV and CDR2 YYDKDF (reference sequence). The DNA for the CDR3 is TGTGCCACCAGCAGTTCCTACGAGCAGTACTTC. Its protein product is CATSSSYEQYF.